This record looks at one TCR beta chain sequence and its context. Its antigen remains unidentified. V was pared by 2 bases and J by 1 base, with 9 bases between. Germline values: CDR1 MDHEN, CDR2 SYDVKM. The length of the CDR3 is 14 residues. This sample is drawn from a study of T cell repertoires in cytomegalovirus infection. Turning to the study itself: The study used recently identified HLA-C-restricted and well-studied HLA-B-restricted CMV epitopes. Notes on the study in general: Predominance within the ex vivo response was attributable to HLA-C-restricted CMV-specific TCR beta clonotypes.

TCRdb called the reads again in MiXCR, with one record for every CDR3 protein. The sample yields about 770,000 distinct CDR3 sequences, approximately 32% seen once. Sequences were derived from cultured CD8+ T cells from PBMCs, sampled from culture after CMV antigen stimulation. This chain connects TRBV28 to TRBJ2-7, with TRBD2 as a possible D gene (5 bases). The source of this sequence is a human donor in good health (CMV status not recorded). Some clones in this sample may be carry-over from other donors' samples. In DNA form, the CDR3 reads TGTGCCAGCAGTTTACGTTCGGGATCCTACGAGCAGTACGTC. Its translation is CASSLRSGSYEQYV.